Each of the 15 T cell receptor beta chains below was sequenced from the same sample in a study of blood T cell repertoires in COVID-19. Repertoires were generated with immunoSEQ multiplex PCR, while TCRdb's copy carries only in-frame clones and drops some. The sample has about 250,000 clones, roughly 88% seen once. The sample consisted of peripheral blood. These receptors were collected from a woman in her twenties or thirties with COVID-19, enrolled during active disease.

The CDR3 region has the DNA TGTGCCACCAGTCGACGGGAGGCCTCCTACAATGAGCAGTTCTTC. Residues: CATSRREASYNEQFF. The genes are TRBV24-1 and TRBJ2-1; TRBD2 agrees at 7 bases. Germline assignment: CDR1 KGHDR and CDR2 SFDVKD. The junction had 4 bases not matched to a gene; V was cut back by 6 bases and J by 0 bases. This CDR3 contains 15 residues.

The chain combines TRBV6-2 or TRBV6-3 with TRBJ1-4; 8 positions agree with TRBD1. The germline gives CDR1 MNHEY, CDR2 SVGEGT. V lost 2 bases, J lost 7 bases, and 18 bases stayed unmatched. This CDR3 spans 19 amino acids. The CDR3 here is CASSYATWDRKRRGEKLFF. The DNA for the CDR3 is TGTGCCAGCAGTTACGCTACCTGGGACAGGAAACGCCGCGGTGAAAAACTGTTTTTT.

This chain uses TRBV7-8 with TRBJ1-1; D uncertain. Germline loops: CDR1 SGHVS, CDR2 FQNEAQ. V lost 0 bases, J lost 1 base, and 9 bases lay in between. The CDR3 consists of 15 residues. DNA of the CDR3: TGTGCCAGCAGCTTAGCCCAGTGGGCGAACACTGAAGCTTTCTTT. This codes for CASSLAQWANTEAFF.

The chain couples TRBV10-3 to TRBJ2-7, with D perhaps matching TRBD2 (6 bases). V was clipped by 2 bases and J by 2 bases, with 19 bases between them. The CDR3 is 17 residues long. Germline V gene sequence: CDR1 ENHRY, CDR2 SYGVKD. In nucleotides, the CDR3 is TGTGCCATCAGTGAGGGATTCCTCGGTGGGGGGACCTACGAGCAGTACTTC. Amino acids: CAISEGFLGGGTYEQYF.

The chain couples TRBV28 to TRBJ2-3; 10 bases agree with TRBD2. Looked up from germline, CDR1 is MDHEN and CDR2 is SYDVKM. This CDR3 is built from 13 residues. The J segment lost 7 bases and the V segment lost 6 bases, leaving 4 bases of the junction unmatched. CDR3 protein: CASRSSGRNTQYF. CDR3 nucleotide sequence: TGTGCCAGCAGATCTAGCGGGAGAAATACGCAGTATTTT.

The rearrangement uses TRBV3-1 (or the pseudogene TRBV3-2) and TRBJ2-3, with D possibly TRBD1 on 6 matching bases. This CDR3 region has 17 residues. Germline assignment: CDR1 LGHDT and CDR2 YNNKEL (reference sequence). V gave up 0 bases and J gave up 2 bases, with 15 bases separating them. The CDR3 DNA reads as TGTGCCAGCAGCCAAGATATCGACAGGAAGCACACAGATACGCAGTATTTT. Encoded protein: CASSQDIDRKHTDTQYF.

CDR3 region: CASSPHSPPEAFF. CDR3 nucleotide sequence: TGTGCCAGCAGCCCGCACTCGCCACCTGAAGCTTTCTTT. The V call is TRBV6-5, the J call TRBJ1-1; D unresolved. With 6 bases removed from V and 6 bases from J, the gap between germline ends came to 14 bases. Germline V lookup: CDR1 MNHEY, CDR2 SVGAGI. This CDR3 has 13 residues.

The genes are TRBV7-9 and TRBJ2-1, with TRBD2 identical over 8 bases. Losses at the gene ends were 2 bases for V and 1 base for J; bases not matched to a gene: 10. There are 18 residues in the CDR3. Germline values: CDR1 SEHNR, CDR2 FQNEAQ (reference sequence). The CDR3: CASSLLSAGGLSYNEQFF. In nucleotides, the CDR3 is TGTGCCAGCAGCTTATTGTCTGCGGGAGGCCTATCCTACAATGAGCAGTTCTTC. Combining the CDR3 with reference TRBV7-9 and TRBJ2-1 gives the whole variable domain DTGVSQNPRHKITKRGQNVTFRCDPISEHNRLYWYRQTLGQGPEFLTYFQNEAQLEKSRLLSDRFSAERPKGSFSTLEIQRTEQGDSAMYLCASSLLSAGGLSYNEQFFGPGTRLTVL.

V gene TRBV7-9 combines with J gene TRBJ2-7; 9 nucleotides agree with TRBD2. Germline V gives CDR1 SEHNR, CDR2 FQNEAQ (reference sequence). J was trimmed by 3 bases and V by 8 bases; bases with no gene match: 8. The CDR3 consists of 14 residues. The CDR3 coding sequence is TGTGCCAGCGGGTCTAGCGGGGTAGGCTACGAGCAGTACTTC. Translation gives CASGSSGVGYEQYF.

The chain employs TRBV15 and TRBJ2-7; maybe TRBD2 (5 bases). The CDR3 sequence is 15 residues long. CDR1 is LNHNV, CDR2 YYDKDF, per germline (reference sequence). V gave up 5 bases and J gave up 4 bases, with 18 bases separating them. CDR3 nucleotides: TGTGCCACCAGCCTATCCCCGGACTCACTATACGAGCAGTACGTC. Protein sequence: CATSLSPDSLYEQYV.

The chain uses TRBV7-9 and TRBJ2-5, with a possible D match to TRBD1 (5 bases). This CDR3 region has 13 residues. V was cut by 1 base and J by 4 bases, with 7 bases left in between. Germline V gene data show CDR1 as SEHNR and CDR2 as FQNEAQ (reference sequence). The CDR3 bases are TGTGCCAGCAGCTTAGTACAGGTAGAGACCCAGTACTTC. Protein product: CASSLVQVETQYF.

This clone was seen a single time. The rearrangement uses TRBV19 and TRBJ2-1, with 11 bases fitting TRBD2. Germline assignment: CDR1 LNHDA and CDR2 SQIVND (reference sequence). The CDR3 contains 15 residues. J gave up 5 bases and V 4 bases, and 4 bases lay outside the gene matches. CDR3 region: CASSRGLAEDNEQFF. The CDR3 DNA sequence: TGTGCCAGTAGTAGGGGACTAGCGGAGGACAATGAGCAGTTCTTC.

The chain recombines TRBV7-7 with TRBJ2-7; D gene unclear. Germline CDR1 is SSHAT and CDR2 is FNYEAQ (reference sequence). The CDR3 runs 15 residues. The CDR3 bases are TGTGCTAGCAGCTTAGGAAACTTTATCCCCCCCGAGCAGTACGTC. Its protein product is CASSLGNFIPPEQYV.

The chain carries TRBV18 and TRBJ2-7, with TRBD2 matching 11 bases. Per germline, CDR1 KGHSH and CDR2 LQKENI. This CDR3 comprises 15 residues. The V segment lost 3 bases and the J segment 6 bases; nucleotides outside the gene matches: 7. CDR3 in DNA: TGTGCCAGCTCACCGCAACTAGCGGGAGCCCCCGAGCAGTACGTC. This sequence encodes CASSPQLAGAPEQYV.

This clone was counted a single time. This sequence joins TRBV18 and TRBJ1-2; D is perhaps TRBD1 (5 bases). This CDR3 contains 13 residues. V lost 4 bases to trimming and J lost 7 bases, with 13 bases between them. Germline V CDR1 and CDR2: KGHSH, LQKENI. The CDR3 bases are TGTGCCAGCTCACGGGGAGGGGAGCTTGGCTACACCTTC. This encodes CASSRGGELGYTF.